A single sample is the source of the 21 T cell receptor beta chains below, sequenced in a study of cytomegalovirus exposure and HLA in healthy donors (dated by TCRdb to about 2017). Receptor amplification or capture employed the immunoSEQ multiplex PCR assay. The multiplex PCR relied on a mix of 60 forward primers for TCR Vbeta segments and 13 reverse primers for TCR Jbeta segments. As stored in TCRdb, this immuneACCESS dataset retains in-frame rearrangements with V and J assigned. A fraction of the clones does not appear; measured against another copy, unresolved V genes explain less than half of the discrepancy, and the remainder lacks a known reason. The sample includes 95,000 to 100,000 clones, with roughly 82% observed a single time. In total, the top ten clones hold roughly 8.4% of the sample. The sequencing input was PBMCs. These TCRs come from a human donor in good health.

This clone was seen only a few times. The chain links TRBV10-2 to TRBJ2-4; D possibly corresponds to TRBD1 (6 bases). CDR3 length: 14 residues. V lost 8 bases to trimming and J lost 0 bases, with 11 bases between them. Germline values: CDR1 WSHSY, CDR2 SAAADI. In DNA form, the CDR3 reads TGCGCCAGCGGGGGACAAGTAGCCAAAAACATTCAGTACTTC. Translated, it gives CASGGQVAKNIQYF.

DNA for the CDR3: TGCGCCAGCAGCTCCGCTTCGGACGGAGGTGGCTACACCTTC. This codes for CASSSASDGGGYTF. The chain employs TRBV5-1 and TRBJ1-2; D is uncertain. In germline, CDR1 is SGHRS, CDR2 YFSETQ. The V end was cut by 3 bases, the J end by 7 bases, with 16 bases between. The CDR3 loop spans 14 amino acids.

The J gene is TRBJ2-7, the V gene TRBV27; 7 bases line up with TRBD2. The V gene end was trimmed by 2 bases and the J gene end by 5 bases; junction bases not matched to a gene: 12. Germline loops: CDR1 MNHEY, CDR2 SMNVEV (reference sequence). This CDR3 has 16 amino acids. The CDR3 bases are TGTGCCAGCAGTTTAAGTCGGGGACTACCCACCAACGAGCAGTACTTC. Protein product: CASSLSRGLPTNEQYF.

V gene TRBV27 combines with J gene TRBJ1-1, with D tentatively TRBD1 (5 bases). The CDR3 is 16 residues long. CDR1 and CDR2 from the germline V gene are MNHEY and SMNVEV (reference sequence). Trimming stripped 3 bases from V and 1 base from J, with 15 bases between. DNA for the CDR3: TGTGCCAGCAGTTTTAGGGCAGGGCTACGGAACACTGAAGCTTTCTTT. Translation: CASSFRAGLRNTEAFF.

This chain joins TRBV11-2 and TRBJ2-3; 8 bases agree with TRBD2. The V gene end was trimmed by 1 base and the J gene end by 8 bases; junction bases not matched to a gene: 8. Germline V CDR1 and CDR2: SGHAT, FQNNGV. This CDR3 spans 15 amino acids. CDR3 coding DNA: TGTGCCAGCAGCTTAGGAGCGGGGGACAAAGGTACGCAGTATTTT. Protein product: CASSLGAGDKGTQYF. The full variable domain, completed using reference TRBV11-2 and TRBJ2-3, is EAGVAQSPRYKIIEKRQSVAFWCNPISGHATLYWYQQILGQGPKLLIQFQNNGVVDDSQLPKDRFSAERLKGVDSTLKIQPAKLEDSAVYLCASSLGAGDKGTQYFGPGTRLTVL.

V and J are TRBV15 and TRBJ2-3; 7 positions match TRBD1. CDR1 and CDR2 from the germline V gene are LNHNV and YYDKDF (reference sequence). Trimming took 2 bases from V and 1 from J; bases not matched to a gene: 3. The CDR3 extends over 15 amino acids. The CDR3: CATSRHRGGTDTQYF. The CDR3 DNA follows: TGTGCCACCAGCAGACACAGGGGAGGCACAGATACGCAGTATTTT.

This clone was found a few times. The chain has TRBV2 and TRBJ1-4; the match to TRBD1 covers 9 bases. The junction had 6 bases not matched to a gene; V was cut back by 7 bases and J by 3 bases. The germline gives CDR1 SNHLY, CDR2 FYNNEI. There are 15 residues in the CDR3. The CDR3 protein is CASTRQGGSNEKLFF. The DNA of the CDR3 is TGTGCCAGCACCAGACAGGGGGGGTCTAATGAAAAACTGTTTTTT.

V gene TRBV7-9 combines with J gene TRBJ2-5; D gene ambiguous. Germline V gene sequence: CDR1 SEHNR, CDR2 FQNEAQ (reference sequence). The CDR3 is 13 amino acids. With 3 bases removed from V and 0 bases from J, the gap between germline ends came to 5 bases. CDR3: CASSLENQETQYF. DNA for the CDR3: TGTGCCAGCAGCTTGGAGAACCAAGAGACCCAGTACTTC. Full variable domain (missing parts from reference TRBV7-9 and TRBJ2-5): DTGVSQNPRHKITKRGQNVTFRCDPISEHNRLYWYRQTLGQGPEFLTYFQNEAQLEKSRLLSDRFSAERPKGSFSTLEIQRTEQGDSAMYLCASSLENQETQYFGPGTRLLVL.

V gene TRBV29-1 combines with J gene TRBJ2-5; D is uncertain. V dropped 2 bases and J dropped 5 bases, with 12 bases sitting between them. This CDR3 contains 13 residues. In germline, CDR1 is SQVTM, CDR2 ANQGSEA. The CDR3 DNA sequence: TGCAGCGTTGAATCCGGGTATGGCGAGACCCAGTACTTC. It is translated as CSVESGYGETQYF. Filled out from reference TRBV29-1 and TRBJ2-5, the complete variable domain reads SAVISQKPSRDICQRGTSLTIQCQVDSQVTMMFWYRQQPGQSLTLIATANQGSEATYESGFVIDKFPISRPNLTFSTLTVSNMSPEDSSIYLCSVESGYGETQYFGPGTRLLVL.

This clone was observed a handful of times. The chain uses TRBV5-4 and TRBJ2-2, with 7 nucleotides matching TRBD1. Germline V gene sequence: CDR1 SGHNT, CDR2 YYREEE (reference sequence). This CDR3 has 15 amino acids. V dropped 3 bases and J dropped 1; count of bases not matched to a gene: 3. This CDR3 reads CASSSHRGNTGELFF. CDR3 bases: TGTGCCAGCAGCTCCCACAGGGGGAACACCGGGGAGCTGTTTTTT.

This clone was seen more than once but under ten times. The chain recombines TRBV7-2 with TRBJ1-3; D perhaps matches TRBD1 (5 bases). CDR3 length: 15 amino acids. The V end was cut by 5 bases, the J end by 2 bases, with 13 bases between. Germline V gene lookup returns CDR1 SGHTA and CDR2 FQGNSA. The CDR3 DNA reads TGTGCCAGCAGCCACCTTACAGGCCCTGGAAACACCATATATTTT. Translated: CASSHLTGPGNTIYF.

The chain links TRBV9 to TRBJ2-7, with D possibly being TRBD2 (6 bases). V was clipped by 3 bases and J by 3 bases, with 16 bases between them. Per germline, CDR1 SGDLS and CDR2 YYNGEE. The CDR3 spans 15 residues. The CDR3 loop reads CASSARGTGVYEQYF. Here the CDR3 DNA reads TGTGCCAGCAGCGCCCGAGGGACGGGAGTCTACGAGCAGTACTTC.

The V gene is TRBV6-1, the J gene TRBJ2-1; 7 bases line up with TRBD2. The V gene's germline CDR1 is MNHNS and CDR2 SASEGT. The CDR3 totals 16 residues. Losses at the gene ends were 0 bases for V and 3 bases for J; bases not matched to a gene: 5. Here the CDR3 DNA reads TGTGCCAGCAGTGAAGCCCCAGCGGGAAGCTACAATGAGCAGTTCTTC. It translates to CASSEAPAGSYNEQFF.

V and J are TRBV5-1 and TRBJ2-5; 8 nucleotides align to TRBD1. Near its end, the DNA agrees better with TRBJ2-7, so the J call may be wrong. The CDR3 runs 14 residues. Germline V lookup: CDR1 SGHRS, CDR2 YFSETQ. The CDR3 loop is CASSLIQGAHEQYF. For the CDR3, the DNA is TGCGCCAGCAGCTTGATTCAGGGGGCCCACGAGCAGTACTTC.

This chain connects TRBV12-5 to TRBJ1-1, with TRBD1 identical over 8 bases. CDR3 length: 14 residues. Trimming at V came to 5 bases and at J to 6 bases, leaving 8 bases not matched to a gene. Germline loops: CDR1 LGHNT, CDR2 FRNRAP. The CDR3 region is CASGHGTGGSEAFF. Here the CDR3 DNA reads TGTGCTAGTGGTCATGGGACAGGTGGCTCTGAAGCTTTCTTT.

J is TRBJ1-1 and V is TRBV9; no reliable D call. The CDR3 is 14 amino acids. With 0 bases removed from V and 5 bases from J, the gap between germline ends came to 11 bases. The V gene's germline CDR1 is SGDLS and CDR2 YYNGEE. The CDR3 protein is CASSVDGRRTEAFF. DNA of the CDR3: TGTGCCAGCAGCGTAGACGGGAGACGGACTGAAGCTTTCTTT.

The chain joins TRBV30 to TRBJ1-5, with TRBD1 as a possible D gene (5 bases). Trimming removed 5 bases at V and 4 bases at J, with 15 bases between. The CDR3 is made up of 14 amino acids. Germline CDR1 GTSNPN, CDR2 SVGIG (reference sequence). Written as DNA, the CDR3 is TGTGCCTGGGCTAGGACCGGGGGGAATCAGCCCCAGCATTTT. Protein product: CAWARTGGNQPQHF.

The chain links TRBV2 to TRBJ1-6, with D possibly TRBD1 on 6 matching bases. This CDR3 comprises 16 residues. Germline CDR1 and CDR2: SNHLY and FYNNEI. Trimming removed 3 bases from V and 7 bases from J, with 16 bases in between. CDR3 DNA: TGTGCCAGCAGTGATCAGAGTCCAGGGGCCAATTCACCCCTCCACTTT. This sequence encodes CASSDQSPGANSPLHF.

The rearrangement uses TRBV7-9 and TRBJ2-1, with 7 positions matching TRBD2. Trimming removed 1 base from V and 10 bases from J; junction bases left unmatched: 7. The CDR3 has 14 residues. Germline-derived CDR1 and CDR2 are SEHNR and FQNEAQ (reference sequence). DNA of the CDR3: TGTGCCAGCAGCTTAGTGGCGGGAGTAACGGAGCAGTTCTTC. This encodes CASSLVAGVTEQFF.

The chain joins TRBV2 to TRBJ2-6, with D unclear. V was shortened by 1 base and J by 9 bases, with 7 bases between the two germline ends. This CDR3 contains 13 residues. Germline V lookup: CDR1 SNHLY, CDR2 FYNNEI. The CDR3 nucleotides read TGTGCCAGCAGTGAAGGCGCCGTCAACGTCCTGACTTTC. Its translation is CASSEGAVNVLTF.

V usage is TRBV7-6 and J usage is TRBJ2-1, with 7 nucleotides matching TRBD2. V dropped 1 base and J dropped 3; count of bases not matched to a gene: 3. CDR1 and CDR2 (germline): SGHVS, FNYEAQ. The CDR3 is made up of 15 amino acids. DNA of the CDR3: TGTGCCAGCAGCTTAGAGACTAGCTACTACAATGAGCAGTTCTTC. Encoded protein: CASSLETSYYNEQFF.